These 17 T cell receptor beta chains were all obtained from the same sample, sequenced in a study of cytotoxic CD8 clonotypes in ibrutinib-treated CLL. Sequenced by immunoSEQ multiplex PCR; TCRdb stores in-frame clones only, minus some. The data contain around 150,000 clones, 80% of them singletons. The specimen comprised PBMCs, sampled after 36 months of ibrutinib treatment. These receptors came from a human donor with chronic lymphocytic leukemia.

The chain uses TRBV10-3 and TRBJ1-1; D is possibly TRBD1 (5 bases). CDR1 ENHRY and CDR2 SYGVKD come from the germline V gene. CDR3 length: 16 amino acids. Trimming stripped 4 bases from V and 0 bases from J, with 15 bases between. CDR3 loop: CAISGAGGGMNTEAFF. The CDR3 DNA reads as TGTGCCATCAGTGGGGCGGGTGGGGGGATGAACACTGAAGCTTTCTTT.

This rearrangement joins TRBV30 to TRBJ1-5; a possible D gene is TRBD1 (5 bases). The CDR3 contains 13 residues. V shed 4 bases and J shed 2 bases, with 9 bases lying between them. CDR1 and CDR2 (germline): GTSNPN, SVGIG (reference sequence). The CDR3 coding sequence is TGTGCCTGGACGGGAGGGGGCAATCAGCCCCAGCATTTT. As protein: CAWTGGGNQPQHF.

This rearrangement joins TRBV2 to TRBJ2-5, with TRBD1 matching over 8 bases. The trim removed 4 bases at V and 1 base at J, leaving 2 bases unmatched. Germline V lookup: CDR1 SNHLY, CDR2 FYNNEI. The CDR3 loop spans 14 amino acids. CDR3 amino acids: CASSGGQGQETQYF. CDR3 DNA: TGTGCCAGCAGTGGCGGACAGGGCCAAGAGACCCAGTACTTC.

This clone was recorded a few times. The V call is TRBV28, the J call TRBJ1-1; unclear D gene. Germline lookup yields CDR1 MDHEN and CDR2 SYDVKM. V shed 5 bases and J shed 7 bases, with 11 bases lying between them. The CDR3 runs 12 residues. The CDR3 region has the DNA TGTGCCAGCAGTCCCCCGGGTATTGAAGCTTTCTTT. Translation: CASSPPGIEAFF.

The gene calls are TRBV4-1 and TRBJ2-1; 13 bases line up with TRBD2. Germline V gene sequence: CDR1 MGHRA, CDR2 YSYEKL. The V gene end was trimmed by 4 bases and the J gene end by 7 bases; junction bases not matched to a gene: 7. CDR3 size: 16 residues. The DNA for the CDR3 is TGCGCCAGCAGCCCCAGGACTAGCGGGGGTTGGAATGAGCAGTTCTTC. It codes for CASSPRTSGGWNEQFF.

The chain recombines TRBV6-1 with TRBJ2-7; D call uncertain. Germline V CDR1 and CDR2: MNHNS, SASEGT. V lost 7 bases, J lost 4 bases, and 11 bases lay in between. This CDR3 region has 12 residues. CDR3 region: CASNFLTYEQYF. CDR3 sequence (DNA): TGTGCCAGCAATTTTCTCACTTACGAGCAGTACTTC.

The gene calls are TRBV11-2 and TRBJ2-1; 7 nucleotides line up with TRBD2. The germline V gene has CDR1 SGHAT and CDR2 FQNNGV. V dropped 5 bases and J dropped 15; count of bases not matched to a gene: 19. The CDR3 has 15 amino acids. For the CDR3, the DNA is TGTGCCAGCAGCCTTCTGTTAGGGCGGGACTACCGGATGTTCTTC. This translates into CASSLLLGRDYRMFF.

The CDR3 DNA is TGCGCCAGCAGCCAAGTCTCAGCGGGCTATGGCTACACCTTC. This codes for CASSQVSAGYGYTF. V is TRBV4-1 and J is TRBJ1-2; D gene ambiguous. V was cut by 1 base and J by 4 bases, with 10 bases left in between. The germline CDR1 and CDR2 sequences are MGHRA and YSYEKL. The CDR3 extends over 14 amino acids.

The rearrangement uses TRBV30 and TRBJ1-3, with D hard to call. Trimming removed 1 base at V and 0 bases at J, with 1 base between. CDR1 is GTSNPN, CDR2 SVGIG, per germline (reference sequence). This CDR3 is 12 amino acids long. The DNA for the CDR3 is TGTGCCTGGAGTGGCTCTGGAAACACCATATATTTT. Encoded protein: CAWSGSGNTIYF.

The CDR3 DNA follows: TGTGCCAGCAGCTATGACGAAGGAAACACCATATATTTT. Its translation: CASSYDEGNTIYF. The rearrangement links TRBV11-3 to TRBJ1-3; D uncertain. Trimming removed 4 bases from V and 4 bases from J, with 8 bases in between. This CDR3 has 13 amino acids. From germline, CDR1 is SGHNT and CDR2 YENEEA.

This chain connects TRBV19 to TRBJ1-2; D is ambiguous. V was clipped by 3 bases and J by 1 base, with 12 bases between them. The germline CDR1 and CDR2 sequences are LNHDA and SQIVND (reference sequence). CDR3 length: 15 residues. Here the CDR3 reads CASSMAGARNYGYTF. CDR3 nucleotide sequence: TGTGCCAGTAGTATGGCAGGCGCCCGTAACTATGGCTACACCTTC.

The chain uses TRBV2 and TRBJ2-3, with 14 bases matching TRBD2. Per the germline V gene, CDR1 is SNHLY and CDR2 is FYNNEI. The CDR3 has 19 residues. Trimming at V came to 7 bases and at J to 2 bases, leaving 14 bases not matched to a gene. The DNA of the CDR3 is TGTGCCAGCACCACCCTTCCGGGACTAGCGGGAGATGTCACAGATACGCAGTATTTT. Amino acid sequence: CASTTLPGLAGDVTDTQYF. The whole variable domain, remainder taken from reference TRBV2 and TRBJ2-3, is EPEVTQTPSHQVTQMGQEVILRCVPISNHLYFYWYRQILGQKVEFLVSFYNNEISEKSEIFDDQFSVERPDGSNFTLKIRSTKLEDSAMYFCASTTLPGLAGDVTDTQYFGPGTRLTVL.

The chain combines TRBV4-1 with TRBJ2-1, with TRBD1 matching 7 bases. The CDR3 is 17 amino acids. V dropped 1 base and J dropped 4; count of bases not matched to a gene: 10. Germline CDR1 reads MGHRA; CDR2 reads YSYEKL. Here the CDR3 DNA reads TGCGCCAGCAGCCAAGGTAGACAGGGAAGGGTTTACAATGAGCAGTTCTTC. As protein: CASSQGRQGRVYNEQFF.

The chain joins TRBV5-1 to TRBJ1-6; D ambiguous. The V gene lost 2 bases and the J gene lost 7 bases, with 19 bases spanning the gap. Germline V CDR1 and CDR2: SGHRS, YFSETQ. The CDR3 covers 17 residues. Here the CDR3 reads CASSFGVLRGENSPLHF. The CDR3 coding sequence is TGCGCCAGCAGCTTCGGGGTTTTGCGCGGGGAGAATTCACCCCTCCACTTT.

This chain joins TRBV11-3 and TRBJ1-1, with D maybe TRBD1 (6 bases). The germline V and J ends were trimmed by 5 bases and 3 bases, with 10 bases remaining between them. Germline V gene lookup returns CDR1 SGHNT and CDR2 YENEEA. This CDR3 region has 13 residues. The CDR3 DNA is TGTGCCAGCAGCCCAGCAGGGGACACTGAAGCTTTCTTT. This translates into CASSPAGDTEAFF. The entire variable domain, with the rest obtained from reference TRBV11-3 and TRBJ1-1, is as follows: EAGVVQSPRYKIIEKKQPVAFWCNPISGHNTLYWYLQNLGQGPELLIRYENEEAVDDSQLPKDRFSAERLKGVDSTLKIQPAELGDSAVYLCASSPAGDTEAFFGQGTRLTVV.

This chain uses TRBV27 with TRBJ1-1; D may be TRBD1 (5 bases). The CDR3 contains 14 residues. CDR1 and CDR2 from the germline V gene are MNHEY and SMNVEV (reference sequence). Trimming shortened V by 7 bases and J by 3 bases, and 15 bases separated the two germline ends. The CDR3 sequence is CASKSPGRDTEAFF. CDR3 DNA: TGTGCCAGCAAGTCGCCGGGGCGCGACACTGAAGCTTTCTTT.

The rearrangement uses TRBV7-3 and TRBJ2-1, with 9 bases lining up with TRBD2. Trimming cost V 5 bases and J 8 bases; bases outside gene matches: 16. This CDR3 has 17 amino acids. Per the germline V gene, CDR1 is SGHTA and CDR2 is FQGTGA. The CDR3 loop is CASSLGGGGRAIYEQFF. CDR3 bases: TGTGCCAGCAGCCTCGGGGGAGGCGGGAGGGCCATATATGAGCAGTTCTTC.